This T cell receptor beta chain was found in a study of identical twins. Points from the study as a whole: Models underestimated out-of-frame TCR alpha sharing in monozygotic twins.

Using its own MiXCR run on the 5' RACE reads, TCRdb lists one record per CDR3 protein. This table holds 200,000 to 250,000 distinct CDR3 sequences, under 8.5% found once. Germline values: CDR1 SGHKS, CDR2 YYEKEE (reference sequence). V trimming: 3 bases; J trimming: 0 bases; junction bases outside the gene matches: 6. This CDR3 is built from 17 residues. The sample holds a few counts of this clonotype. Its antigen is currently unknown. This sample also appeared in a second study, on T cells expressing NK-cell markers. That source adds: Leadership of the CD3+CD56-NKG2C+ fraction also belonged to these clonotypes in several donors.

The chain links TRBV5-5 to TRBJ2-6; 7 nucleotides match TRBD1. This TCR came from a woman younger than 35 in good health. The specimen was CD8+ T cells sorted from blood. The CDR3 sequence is CASSWGQTVSGANVLTF. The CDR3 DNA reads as TGTGCCAGCAGCTGGGGACAGACCGTCTCTGGGGCCAACGTCCTGACTTTC.